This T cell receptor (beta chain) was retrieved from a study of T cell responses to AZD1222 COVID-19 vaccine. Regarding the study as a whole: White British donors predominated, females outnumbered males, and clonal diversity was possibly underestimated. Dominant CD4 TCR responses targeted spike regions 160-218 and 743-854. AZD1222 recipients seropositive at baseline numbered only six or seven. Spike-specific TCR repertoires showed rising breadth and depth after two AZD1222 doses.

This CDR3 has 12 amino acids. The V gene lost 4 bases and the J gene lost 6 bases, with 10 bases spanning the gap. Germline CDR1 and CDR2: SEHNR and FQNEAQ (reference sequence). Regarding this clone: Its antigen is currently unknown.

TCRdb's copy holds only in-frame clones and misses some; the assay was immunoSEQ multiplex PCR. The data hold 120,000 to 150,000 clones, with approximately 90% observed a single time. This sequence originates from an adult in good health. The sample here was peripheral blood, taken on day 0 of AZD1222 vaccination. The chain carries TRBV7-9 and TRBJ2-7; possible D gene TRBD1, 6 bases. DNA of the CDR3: TGTGCCAGCAGCTACAGCAGGGGCGAGCAGTACTTC. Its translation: CASSYSRGEQYF.